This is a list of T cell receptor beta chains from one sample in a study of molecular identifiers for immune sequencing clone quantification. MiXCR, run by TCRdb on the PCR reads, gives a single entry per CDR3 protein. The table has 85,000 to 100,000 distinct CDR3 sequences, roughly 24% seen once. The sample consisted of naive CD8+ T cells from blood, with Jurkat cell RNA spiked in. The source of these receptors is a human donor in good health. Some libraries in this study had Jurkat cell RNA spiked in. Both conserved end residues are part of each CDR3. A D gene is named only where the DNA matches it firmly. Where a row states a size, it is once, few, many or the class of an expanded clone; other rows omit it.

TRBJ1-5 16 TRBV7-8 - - TGTGCCAGCAGCACTGGACGGCGAAATAGCAATCAGCCCCAGCATTTT CASSTGRRNSNQPQHF
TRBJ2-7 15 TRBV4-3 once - TGCGCCAGCAGCCAAGACAGGGTCGGGTCCCACGAGCAGTACTTC CASSQDRVGSHEQYF
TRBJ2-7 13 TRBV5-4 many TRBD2 TGTGCCAGCAGCCAGGGACTAGCGGCCGAGCAGTACTTC CASSQGLAAEQYF
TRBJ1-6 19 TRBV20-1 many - TGCAGTGCTAGAGAGAGAAACCAAAGGGCCGACGGATCGGGTTCACCCCTCCACTTT CSARERNQRADGSGSPLHF
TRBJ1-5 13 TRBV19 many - TGTGCCAGTAGTATTAATCAGGGGATCCGTCAGCATTTT CASSINQGIRQHF
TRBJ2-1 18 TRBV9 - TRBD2 TGTGCCAGCAGCGTAGAAGGACTAGCGGGGGGACCCTACAATGAGCAGTTCTTC CASSVEGLAGGPYNEQFF
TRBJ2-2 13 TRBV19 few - TGTGCCAGTAGTATCCAGGGGACCGGGGGGCTGTTTTTT CASSIQGTGGLFF
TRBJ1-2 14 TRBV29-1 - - TGCAGCGTCCCTGGACAGTCTAGTGGGGGAGGCTACACCTTC CSVPGQSSGGGYTF
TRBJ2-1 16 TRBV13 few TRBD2 TGTGCCAGCAGCAAGGGACTAGCGGGATCCTACAATGAGCAGTTCTTC CASSKGLAGSYNEQFF
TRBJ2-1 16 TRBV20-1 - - TGCAGTGCTAGCCCGCGTCCTAGTGGTTACTACAATGAGCAGTTCTTC CSASPRPSGYYNEQFF
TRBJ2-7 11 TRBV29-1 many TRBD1 TGCAGCGTGGGGACAGATTACGAGCAGTACTTC CSVGTDYEQYF
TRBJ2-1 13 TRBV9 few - TGTGCCAGCAGCGTAAGGGATGACAATGAGCAGTTCTTC CASSVRDDNEQFF
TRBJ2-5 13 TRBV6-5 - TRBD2 TGTGCGAGCAGTTACGCGGGAGAGAAGAGCCAGTACTTC CASSYAGEKSQYF
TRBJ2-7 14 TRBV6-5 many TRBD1 TGTGCCAGCAGTCCTCAGACAGGGGGCTACGAGCAGTACTTC CASSPQTGGYEQYF
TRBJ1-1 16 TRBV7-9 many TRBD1 TGTGCCAGCAGCTTTTTAGGACAGGGGAGTGACACTGAAGCTTTCTTT CASSFLGQGSDTEAFF
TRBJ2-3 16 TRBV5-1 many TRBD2 TGCGCCAGCAGCTTGGAATGGCGGGAGTCGGCAGATACGCAGTATTTT CASSLEWRESADTQYF
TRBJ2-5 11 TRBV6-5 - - TGTGCCAGCGTTAAGGCGGAGACCCAGTACTTC CASVKAETQYF
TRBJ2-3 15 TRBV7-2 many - TGTGCCAGCAGCCTAACCGTTTTCGGTGGAGATACGCAGTATTTT CASSLTVFGGDTQYF
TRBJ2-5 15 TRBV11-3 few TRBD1 TGTGCCAGCAGCGTGGACAGGGGAGGAGAAGAGACCCAGTACTTC CASSVDRGGEETQYF
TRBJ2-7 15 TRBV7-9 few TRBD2 TGTGCCAGCAGCGACGGACTAGCGGGAGCCTACGAGCAGTACTTC CASSDGLAGAYEQYF
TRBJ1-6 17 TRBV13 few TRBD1 TGTGCCAGCAGCCAAAGCAAGAACCGGGACAGTAATTCACCCCTCCACTTT CASSQSKNRDSNSPLHF
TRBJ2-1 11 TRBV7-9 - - TGTGCCAGCAGCTCCGGGCATGAGCAGTTCTTC CASSSGHEQFF
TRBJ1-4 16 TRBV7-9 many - TGTGCCAGCAGCCCCCCGGAGTCTACAACTAATGAAAAACTGTTTTTT CASSPPESTTNEKLFF
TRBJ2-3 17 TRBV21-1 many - TGTGCCAGCAGCACATCCCTTGACCCCATCCACACAGATACGCAGTATTTT CASSTSLDPIHTDTQYF
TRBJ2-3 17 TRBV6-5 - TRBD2 TGTGCCAGCAGTTACTCAAGGGGACTAGCGGTCTCCGGGACGCAGTATTTT CASSYSRGLAVSGTQYF